What follows are 6 T cell receptor beta chains derived from one specimen sequenced in a study of OX40 agonist ivuxolimab in advanced cancers. Generated by immunoSEQ multiplex PCR, the TCRdb table keeps only in-frame clones and is missing some. The data show some 35,000 clones, over 70% seen once. Sequenced here: CD4+ or CD8+ T cells sorted from blood, sampled in a trial of the OX40 agonist ivuxolimab. The source of these receptors is an adult with an advanced solid tumor such as melanoma, head and neck, liver or kidney cancer.

V usage is TRBV29-1 and J usage is TRBJ1-2; perhaps TRBD1 as D (5 bases). V gave up 4 bases and J gave up 0 bases, with 15 bases separating them. Germline CDR1 is SQVTM and CDR2 is ANQGSEA. The CDR3 covers 15 residues. CDR3 bases: TGCAGCGTTGTAGGCGGGTGGGGGACTAACTATGGCTACACCTTC. This encodes CSVVGGWGTNYGYTF.

The gene calls are TRBV19 and TRBJ1-4, with TRBD1 matching over 8 bases. The CDR3 extends over 15 amino acids. Looked up from germline, CDR1 is LNHDA and CDR2 is SQIVND (reference sequence). V lost 1 base to trimming and J lost 8 bases; unmatched junction nucleotides: 6. The DNA for the CDR3 is TGTGCCAGTAGTATAGTTGGACAGGGACCCGAAAAACTGTTTTTT. Residues: CASSIVGQGPEKLFF.

This rearrangement joins TRBV7-8 to TRBJ1-4, with a weak D call TRBD1 (6 bases). CDR1 SGHVS and CDR2 FQNEAQ come from the germline V gene. The CDR3 has 14 amino acids. Trimming removed 2 bases from V and 6 bases from J, with 10 bases in between. This CDR3 is CASSLTRGDEKLFF. The DNA for the CDR3 is TGTGCCAGCAGCTTAACCAGGGGCGATGAAAAACTGTTTTTT.

V usage is TRBV5-1 and J usage is TRBJ2-5; 12 nucleotides align to TRBD2. The CDR3 contains 15 residues. The germline V gene has CDR1 SGHRS and CDR2 YFSETQ. V lost 4 bases to trimming and J lost 5 bases; unmatched junction nucleotides: 6. The CDR3 DNA follows: TGCGCCAGCAGCCAGACTAGCGGGAGCACGGAGACCCAGTACTTC. Translation: CASSQTSGSTETQYF.

This chain joins TRBV2 and TRBJ2-1; unclear D gene. This CDR3 region has 14 residues. Germline-derived CDR1 and CDR2 are SNHLY and FYNNEI. V was trimmed by 2 bases and J by 5 bases, leaving 10 bases between them. CDR3 protein: CASSEKDGDNEQFF. The DNA of the CDR3 is TGTGCCAGCAGTGAAAAGGACGGAGACAATGAGCAGTTCTTC.

This clone has just one count. This chain connects TRBV6-1 to TRBJ1-4; D unclear. Trimming took 3 bases from V and 7 from J, leaving 12 bases between them. Germline V CDR1 and CDR2: MNHNS, SASEGT. The CDR3 consists of 14 residues. This CDR3 reads CASSDGFSLEKLFF. The CDR3 DNA follows: TGTGCCAGCAGTGATGGATTCAGTCTTGAAAAACTGTTTTTT.